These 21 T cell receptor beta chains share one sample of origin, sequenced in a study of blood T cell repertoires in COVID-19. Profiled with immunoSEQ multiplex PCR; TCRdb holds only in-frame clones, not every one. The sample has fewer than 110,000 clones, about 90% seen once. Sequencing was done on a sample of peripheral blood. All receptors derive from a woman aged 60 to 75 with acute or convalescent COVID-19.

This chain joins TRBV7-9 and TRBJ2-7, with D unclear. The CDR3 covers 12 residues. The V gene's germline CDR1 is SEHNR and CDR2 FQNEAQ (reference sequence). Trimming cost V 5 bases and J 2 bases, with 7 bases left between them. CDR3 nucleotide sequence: TGTGCCAGCAGCCAAGCGCCCTACGAGCAGTACTTC. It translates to CASSQAPYEQYF.

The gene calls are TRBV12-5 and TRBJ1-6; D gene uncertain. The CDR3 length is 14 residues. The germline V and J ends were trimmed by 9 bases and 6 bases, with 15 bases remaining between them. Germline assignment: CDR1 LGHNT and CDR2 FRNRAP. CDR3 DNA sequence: TGTGCTAGCGCGGGTGAAGGCGGTAATTCACCCCTCCACTTT. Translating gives CASAGEGGNSPLHF.

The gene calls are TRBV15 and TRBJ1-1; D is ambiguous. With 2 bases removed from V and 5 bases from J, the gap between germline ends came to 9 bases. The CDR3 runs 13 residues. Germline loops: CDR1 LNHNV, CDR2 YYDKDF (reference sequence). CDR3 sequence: CATSRNRETEAFF. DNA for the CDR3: TGTGCCACCAGCAGAAACCGGGAGACTGAAGCTTTCTTT.

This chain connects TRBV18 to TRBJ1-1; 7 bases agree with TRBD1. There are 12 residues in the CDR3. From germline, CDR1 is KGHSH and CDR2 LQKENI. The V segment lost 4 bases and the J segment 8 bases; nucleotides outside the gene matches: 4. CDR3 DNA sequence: TGTGCCAGCTCACTCAGACAGGGCGAAGCTTTCTTT. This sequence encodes CASSLRQGEAFF.

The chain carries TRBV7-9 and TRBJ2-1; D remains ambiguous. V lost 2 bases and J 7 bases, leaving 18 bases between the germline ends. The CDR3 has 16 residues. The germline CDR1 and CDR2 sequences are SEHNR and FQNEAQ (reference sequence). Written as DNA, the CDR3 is TGTGCCAGCAGCTTACCACTCTCCTTTGCCCGGAATGAGCAGTTCTTC. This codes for CASSLPLSFARNEQFF.

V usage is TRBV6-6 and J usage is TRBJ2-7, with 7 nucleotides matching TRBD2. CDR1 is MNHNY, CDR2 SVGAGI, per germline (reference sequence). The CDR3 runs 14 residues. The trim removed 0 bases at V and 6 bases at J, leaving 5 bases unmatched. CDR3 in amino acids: CASSYSTSSPEQYF. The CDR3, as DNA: TGTGCCAGCAGTTACTCGACTAGCAGCCCCGAGCAGTACTTC.

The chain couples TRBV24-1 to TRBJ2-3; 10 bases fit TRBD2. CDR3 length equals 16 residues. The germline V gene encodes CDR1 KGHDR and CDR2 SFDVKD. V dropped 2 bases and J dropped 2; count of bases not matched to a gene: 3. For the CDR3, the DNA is TGTGCCACCAGTGATTACCTAGCGGGGGACACAGATACGCAGTATTTT. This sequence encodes CATSDYLAGDTDTQYF.

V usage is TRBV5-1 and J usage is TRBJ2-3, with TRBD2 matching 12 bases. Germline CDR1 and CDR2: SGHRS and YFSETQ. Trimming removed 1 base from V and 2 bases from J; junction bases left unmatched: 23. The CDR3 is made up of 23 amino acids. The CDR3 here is CASSLRLGGLTASGRVSTDTQYF. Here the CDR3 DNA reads TGCGCCAGCAGCTTGCGGCTCGGGGGGCTAACAGCTAGCGGGAGGGTCTCCACAGATACGCAGTATTTT.

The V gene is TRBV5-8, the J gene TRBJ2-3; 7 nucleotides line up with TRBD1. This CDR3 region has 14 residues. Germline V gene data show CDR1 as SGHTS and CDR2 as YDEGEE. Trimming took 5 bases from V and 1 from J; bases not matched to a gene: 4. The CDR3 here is CASSFGQGTDTQYF. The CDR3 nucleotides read TGTGCCAGCAGTTTCGGACAGGGCACAGATACGCAGTATTTT.

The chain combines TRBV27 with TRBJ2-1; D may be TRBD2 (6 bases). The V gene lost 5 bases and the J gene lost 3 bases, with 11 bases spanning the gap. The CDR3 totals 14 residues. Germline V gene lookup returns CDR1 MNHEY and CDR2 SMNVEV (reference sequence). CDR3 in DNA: TGTGCCAGCAGTGTCCTCGGGGGCTACAATGAGCAGTTCTTC. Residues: CASSVLGGYNEQFF.

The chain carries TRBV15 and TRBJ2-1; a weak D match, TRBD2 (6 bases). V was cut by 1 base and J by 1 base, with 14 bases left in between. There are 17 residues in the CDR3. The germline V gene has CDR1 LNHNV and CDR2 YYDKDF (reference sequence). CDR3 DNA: TGTGCCACCAGCAGAGTGAGGACTACCACATCCTACAATGAGCAGTTCTTC. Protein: CATSRVRTTTSYNEQFF. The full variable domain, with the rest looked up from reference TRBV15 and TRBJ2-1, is DAMVIQNPRYQVTQFGKPVTLSCSQTLNHNVMYWYQQKSSQAPKLLFHYYDKDFNNEADTPDNFQSRRPNTSFCFLDIRSPGLGDTAMYLCATSRVRTTTSYNEQFFGPGTRLTVL.

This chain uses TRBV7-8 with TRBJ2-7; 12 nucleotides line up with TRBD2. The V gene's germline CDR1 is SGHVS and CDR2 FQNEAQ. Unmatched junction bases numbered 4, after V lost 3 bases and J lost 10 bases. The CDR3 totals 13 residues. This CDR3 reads CASSFGTSGSQYF. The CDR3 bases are TGTGCCAGCAGCTTCGGGACTAGCGGGTCACAGTACTTC.

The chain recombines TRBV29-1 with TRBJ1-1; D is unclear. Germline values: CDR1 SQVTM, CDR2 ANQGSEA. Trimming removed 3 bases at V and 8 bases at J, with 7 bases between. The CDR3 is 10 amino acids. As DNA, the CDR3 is TGCAGCGTTGACAACCTAGAAGCTTTCTTT. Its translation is CSVDNLEAFF.

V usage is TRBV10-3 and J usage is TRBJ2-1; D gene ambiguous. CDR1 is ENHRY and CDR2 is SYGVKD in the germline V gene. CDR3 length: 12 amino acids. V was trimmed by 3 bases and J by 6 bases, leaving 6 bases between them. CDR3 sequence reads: CAISDLINEQFF. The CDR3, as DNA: TGTGCCATCAGTGACCTAATCAATGAGCAGTTCTTC.

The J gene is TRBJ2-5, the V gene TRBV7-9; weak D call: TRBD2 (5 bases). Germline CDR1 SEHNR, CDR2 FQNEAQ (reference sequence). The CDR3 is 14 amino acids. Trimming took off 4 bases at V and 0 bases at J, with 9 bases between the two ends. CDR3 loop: CASSSQRNQETQYF. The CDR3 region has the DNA TGTGCCAGCAGCTCCCAGCGGAACCAAGAGACCCAGTACTTC.

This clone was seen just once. The CDR3 protein is CASSLSPTGPPGELFF. The CDR3 DNA reads TGTGCCAGCAGCTTATCACCGACAGGACCCCCCGGGGAGCTGTTTTTT. The V and J genes are TRBV5-4 and TRBJ2-2; tentatively, D is TRBD1 (6 bases). The CDR3 length is 16 residues. Per germline, CDR1 SGHNT and CDR2 YYREEE (reference sequence). V was cut by 2 bases and J by 6 bases, with 17 bases left in between.

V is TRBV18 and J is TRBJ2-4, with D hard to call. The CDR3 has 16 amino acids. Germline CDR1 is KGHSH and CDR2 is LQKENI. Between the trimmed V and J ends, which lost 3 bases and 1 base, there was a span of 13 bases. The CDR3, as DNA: TGTGCCAGCTCACCCAGTGCCGCGGAGGCCAAAAACATTCAGTACTTC. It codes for CASSPSAAEAKNIQYF.

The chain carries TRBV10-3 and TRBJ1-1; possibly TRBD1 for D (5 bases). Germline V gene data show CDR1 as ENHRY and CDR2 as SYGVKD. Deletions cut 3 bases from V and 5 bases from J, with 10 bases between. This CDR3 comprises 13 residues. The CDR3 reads CAISDGGTTEAFF. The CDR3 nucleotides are TGTGCCATCAGTGATGGAGGGACGACTGAAGCTTTCTTT.

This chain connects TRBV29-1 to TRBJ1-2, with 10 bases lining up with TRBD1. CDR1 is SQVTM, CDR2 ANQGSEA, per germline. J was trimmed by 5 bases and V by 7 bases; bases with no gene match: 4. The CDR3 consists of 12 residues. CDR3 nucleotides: TGCAGCGCGACAGGGGGCGAATATGGCTACACCTTC. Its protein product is CSATGGEYGYTF.

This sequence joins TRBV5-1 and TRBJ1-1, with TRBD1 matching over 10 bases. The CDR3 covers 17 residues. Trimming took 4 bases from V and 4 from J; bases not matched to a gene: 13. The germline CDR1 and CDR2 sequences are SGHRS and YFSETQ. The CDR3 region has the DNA TGCGCCAGCAGCCTGACCCTCCCCCGGGACAGGGGCACTGAAGCTTTCTTT. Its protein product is CASSLTLPRDRGTEAFF.

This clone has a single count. DNA for the CDR3: TGTGCCAGTTGGACAGGGCCCAATTCACCCCTCCACTTT. It encodes CASWTGPNSPLHF. This chain uses TRBV19 with TRBJ1-6, with 8 positions matching TRBD1. Per the germline V gene, CDR1 is LNHDA and CDR2 is SQIVND (reference sequence). After removal of 8 bases from V and 7 bases from J, the junction contained 4 bases not matched to a gene. The CDR3 is 13 amino acids. The variable domain in full, with the rest retrieved from reference TRBV19 and TRBJ1-6, is DGGITQSPKYLFRKEGQNVTLSCEQNLNHDAMYWYRQDPGQGLRLIYYSQIVNDFQKGDIAEGYSVSREKKESFPLTVTSAQKNPTAFYLCASWTGPNSPLHFGNGTRLTVT.